The 9 T cell receptor beta chains presented below share a single source sample, sequenced in a study of blood T cell repertoires in COVID-19. TCRdb's copy holds only in-frame clones and misses some; the assay was immunoSEQ multiplex PCR. The data show roughly 250,000 clones, 85% to 95% seen once. Sequencing was carried out using peripheral blood. The origin of the receptors is a man aged 30 to 39 with COVID-19, enrolled during active disease.

V usage is TRBV13 and J usage is TRBJ1-1; D not certain. CDR3 size: 13 residues. Trimming removed 5 bases from V and 3 bases from J, with 10 bases in between. Looked up from germline, CDR1 is PRHDT and CDR2 is FYEKMQ (reference sequence). The CDR3 sequence is CASSTERDTEAFF. CDR3 bases: TGTGCCAGCAGCACAGAAAGAGACACTGAAGCTTTCTTT.

The V gene is TRBV19, the J gene TRBJ2-7; TRBD2 matches at 8 bases. V gave up 9 bases and J gave up 5 bases; unmatched junction bases: 9. Germline CDR1 reads LNHDA; CDR2 reads SQIVND (reference sequence). The length of the CDR3 is 13 residues. The CDR3 loop reads CARNPGLDHEQYF. The DNA for the CDR3 is TGTGCCAGAAACCCGGGACTAGACCACGAGCAGTACTTC.

This clone was counted a few times. The rearrangement uses TRBV12-3 or TRBV12-4 and TRBJ1-3; D call uncertain. The V end lost 5 bases, the J end lost 3 bases, and 8 bases lay between the germline ends. This CDR3 region has 13 residues. The chain's CDR3 is CASSPSGGNTIYF. In nucleotides, the CDR3 is TGTGCCAGCAGTCCTTCGGGTGGAAACACCATATATTTT.

The V and J genes are TRBV6-1 and TRBJ1-2; 10 bases map to TRBD1. The J segment lost 1 base and the V segment lost 1 base, leaving 3 bases of the junction unmatched. Germline CDR1 reads MNHNS; CDR2 reads SASEGT. The CDR3 covers 16 residues. DNA for the CDR3: TGTGCCAGCAGTGAAGAGACAGGGGGCCGTAACTATGGCTACACCTTC. Translating gives CASSEETGGRNYGYTF.

The rearrangement joins TRBV7-2 to TRBJ2-1, with a tentative D call TRBD2 (5 bases). V was shortened by 2 bases and J by 3 bases, with 8 bases between the two germline ends. The length of the CDR3 is 14 residues. Germline V gene lookup returns CDR1 SGHTA and CDR2 FQGNSA. The CDR3 protein is CASSLTRNYNEQFF. The DNA of the CDR3 is TGTGCCAGCAGCTTAACTAGGAACTACAATGAGCAGTTCTTC. The full variable domain, with the rest looked up from reference TRBV7-2 and TRBJ2-1, is GAGVSQSPSNKVTEKGKDVELRCDPISGHTALYWYRQSLGQGLEFLIYFQGNSAPDKSGLPSDRFSAERTGGSVSTLTIQRTQQEDSAVYLCASSLTRNYNEQFFGPGTRLTVL.

The V call is TRBV27, the J call TRBJ2-7, with D perhaps matching TRBD1 (5 bases). V shed 8 bases and J shed 5 bases, with 22 bases lying between them. Germline CDR1 and CDR2: MNHEY and SMNVEV (reference sequence). CDR3 length equals 15 residues. DNA of the CDR3: TGTGCCAGCCCCTCAGCTGGGGCCGTGGGCCACGAGCAGTACTTC. It is translated as CASPSAGAVGHEQYF.

This chain joins TRBV7-3 and TRBJ2-1, with 7 bases identical to TRBD1. The germline V gene has CDR1 SGHTA and CDR2 FQGTGA. V shed 5 bases, J shed 4 bases, and the junction held 2 bases outside the gene matches. The CDR3 is 13 residues long. In nucleotides, the CDR3 is TGTGCCAGCAGCCCCAGGGGGTACAATGAGCAGTTCTTC. Protein sequence: CASSPRGYNEQFF.

CDR3 sequence: CASSVGTRNEQFF. CDR3 DNA sequence: TGTGCCAGCAGCGTAGGGACTCGAAATGAGCAGTTCTTC. The chain carries TRBV9 and TRBJ2-1, with D tentatively TRBD2 (5 bases). This CDR3 spans 13 amino acids. Trimming removed 0 bases from V and 7 bases from J, with 8 bases in between. Germline-derived CDR1 and CDR2 are SGDLS and YYNGEE.

The V gene is TRBV27, the J gene TRBJ1-2, with a weak D call TRBD1 (6 bases). Germline CDR1 and CDR2: MNHEY and SMNVEV (reference sequence). The CDR3 is made up of 15 amino acids. The ends were cut back, 8 bases at V and 8 bases at J, with 24 bases in the middle. The chain's CDR3 is CASHSQNTDSRGYTF. The DNA for the CDR3 is TGTGCCAGCCATAGTCAAAACACGGACAGTCGGGGCTACACCTTC.